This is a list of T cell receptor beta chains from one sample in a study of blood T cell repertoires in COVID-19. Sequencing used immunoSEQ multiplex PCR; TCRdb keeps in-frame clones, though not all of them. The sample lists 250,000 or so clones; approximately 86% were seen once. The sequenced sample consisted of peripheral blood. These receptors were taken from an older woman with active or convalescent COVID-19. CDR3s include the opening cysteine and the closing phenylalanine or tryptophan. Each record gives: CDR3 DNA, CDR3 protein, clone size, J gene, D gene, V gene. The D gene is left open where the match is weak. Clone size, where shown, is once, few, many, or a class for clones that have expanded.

TGTGCCACCAGCAGAGAGATGTCAGTTAATGAAAAACTGTTTTTT	CATSREMSVNEKLFF	.	TRBJ1-4	.	TRBV15
TGTGCCAGCAGCTTGGAGCGGCGGGGTTCACCCCTCCACTTT	CASSLERRGSPLHF	.	TRBJ1-6	.	TRBV5-6
TGTGCCAGTAGCACGGGACAGTACACCGGGGAGCTGTTTTTT	CASSTGQYTGELFF	once	TRBJ2-2	TRBD1	TRBV19
TGCAGTGCTAGTGGTGGGAGGTCGTACGAGCAGTACTTC	CSASGGRSYEQYF	.	TRBJ2-7	.	TRBV20-1
TGTGCCAGCTCACCAGGGGGGTACGAGCAGTACTTC	CASSPGGYEQYF	.	TRBJ2-7	.	TRBV18
TGTGCCAGCAGCCAAGATATGGGAGGATTCAATCAGCCCCAGCATTTT	CASSQDMGGFNQPQHF	.	TRBJ1-5	.	TRBV3-1/TRBV3-2
TGTGCCGGGGACTTCGGGGCCTTCACCGGGGAGCTGTTTTTT	CAGDFGAFTGELFF	few	TRBJ2-2	.	TRBV7-9
TGTGCCAGCAGCCAACAGGGAAATTTGAACACTGAAGCTTTCTTT	CASSQQGNLNTEAFF	.	TRBJ1-1	.	TRBV3-1/TRBV3-2
TGTGCCACCAGTGACCCTCTAGGAGGCGCGGGCACAGATACGCAGTATTTT	CATSDPLGGAGTDTQYF	.	TRBJ2-3	.	TRBV24-1
TGTGCCAGCAGCTTAGCGGACTATTACACTGAAGCTTTCTTT	CASSLADYYTEAFF	.	TRBJ1-1	.	TRBV7-9
TGTGCCAGCAGCTTAACGAGGCAGGGCAAAGCTTTCTTT	CASSLTRQGKAFF	.	TRBJ1-1	.	TRBV7-3
TGTGCCAGCAGCTTAGTGGGAGGGTGGAACACCGGGGAGCTGTTTTTT	CASSLVGGWNTGELFF	few	TRBJ2-2	TRBD2	TRBV11-2
TGTGCCAGCAGCTCCCCGTTAGGAGGGCCTGGGACAGATACGCAGTATTTT	CASSSPLGGPGTDTQYF	.	TRBJ2-3	.	TRBV7-2
TGTGCCAGCACTGCGGGGATAGTCAAAAACATTCAGTACTTC	CASTAGIVKNIQYF	once	TRBJ2-4	.	TRBV2
TGTGCCACCAGCAGAGATTTTGTTTTGAGGGAGGGTGGCTACACCTTC	CATSRDFVLREGGYTF	.	TRBJ1-2	.	TRBV15
TGTGCCAGCAGCCAAGGCGTTGCAGGGGACTACGAGCAGTACTTC	CASSQGVAGDYEQYF	.	TRBJ2-7	.	TRBV3-1/TRBV3-2
TGTGCCAGCAGCCAAATTCACGGGAGCTACGAGCAGTACTTC	CASSQIHGSYEQYF	once	TRBJ2-7	.	TRBV3-1/TRBV3-2
TGTGCCAGCAGCTTAGTGTCGGGGAACTTCCATAATTCACCCCTCCACTTT	CASSLVSGNFHNSPLHF	.	TRBJ1-6	.	TRBV7-2
TGTGCCAGCAGTTACGACAGGGAAGCTGAAGCTTTCTTT	CASSYDREAEAFF	.	TRBJ1-1	TRBD1	TRBV6-6
TGTGCCAGCAGTCCTCAGGGGGCCTGGAATTCACCCCTCCACTTT	CASSPQGAWNSPLHF	.	TRBJ1-6	TRBD1	TRBV27
TGTGCCAGTAGTAAACAGGATACTCATCAGCCCCAGCATTTT	CASSKQDTHQPQHF	few	TRBJ1-5	.	TRBV19
TGTGCCAGCAGCCAAGAGTCTAGCGGGGGAGATACGCAGTATTTT	CASSQESSGGDTQYF	.	TRBJ2-3	TRBD2	TRBV3-1/TRBV3-2
TGCGCCAGCAGCCAAGATACGGTTATGAACACTGAAGCTTTCTTT	CASSQDTVMNTEAFF	.	TRBJ1-1	.	TRBV4-1
TGTGCCAGCAGTGCCACAGGGATCTATGGCTACACCTTC	CASSATGIYGYTF	.	TRBJ1-2	.	TRBV25-1
TGTGCCAGTAGAAGGGACACCCAATATAGCAATCAGCCCCAGCATTTT	CASRRDTQYSNQPQHF	once	TRBJ1-5	.	TRBV19
TGTGCCAGCAGTGCGAGGGTTCCGTCTTCACCCCTCCACTTT	CASSARVPSSPLHF	once	TRBJ1-6	.	TRBV2
TGTGCCAGCAGCTCCGGGACTAGCGGGAGTGATACGCAGTATTTT	CASSSGTSGSDTQYF	.	TRBJ2-3	TRBD2	TRBV11-3
TGTGCCAGCAGCTTAGGATTGCTAGGTGAAACAGATACGCAGTATTTT	CASSLGLLGETDTQYF	.	TRBJ2-3	.	TRBV11-2
TGCAGCGTTGCAAGTGGAGGGAGCAATCAGCCCCAGCATTTT	CSVASGGSNQPQHF	few	TRBJ1-5	.	TRBV29-1
TGTGCCAGCAGCTTCGAGAATTACGAGCAGTACTTC	CASSFENYEQYF	once	TRBJ2-7	.	TRBV13